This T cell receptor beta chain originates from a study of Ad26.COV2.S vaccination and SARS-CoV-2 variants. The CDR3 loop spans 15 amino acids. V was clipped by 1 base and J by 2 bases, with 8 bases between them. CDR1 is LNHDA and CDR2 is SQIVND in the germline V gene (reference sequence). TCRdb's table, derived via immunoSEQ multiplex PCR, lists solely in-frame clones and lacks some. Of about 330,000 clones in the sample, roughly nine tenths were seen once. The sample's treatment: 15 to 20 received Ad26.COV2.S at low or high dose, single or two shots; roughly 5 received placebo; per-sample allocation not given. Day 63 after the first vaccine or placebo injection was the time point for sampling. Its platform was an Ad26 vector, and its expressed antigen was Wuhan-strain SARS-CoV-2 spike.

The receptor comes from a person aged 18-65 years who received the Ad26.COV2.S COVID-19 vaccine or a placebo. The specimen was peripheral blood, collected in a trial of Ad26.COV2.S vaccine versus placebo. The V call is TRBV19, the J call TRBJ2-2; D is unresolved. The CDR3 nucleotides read TGTGCCAGTAGTATAGGCGTCACAAACACCGGGGAGCTGTTTTTT. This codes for CASSIGVTNTGELFF.